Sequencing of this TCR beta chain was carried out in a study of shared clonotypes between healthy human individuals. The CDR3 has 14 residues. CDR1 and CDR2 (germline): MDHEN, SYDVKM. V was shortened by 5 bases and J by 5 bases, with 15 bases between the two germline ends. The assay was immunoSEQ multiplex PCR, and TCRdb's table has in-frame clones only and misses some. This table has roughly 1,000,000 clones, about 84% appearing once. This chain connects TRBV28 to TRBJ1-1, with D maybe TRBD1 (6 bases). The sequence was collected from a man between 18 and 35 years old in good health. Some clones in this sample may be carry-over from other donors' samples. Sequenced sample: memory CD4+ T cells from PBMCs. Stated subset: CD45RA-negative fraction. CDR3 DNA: TGTGCCAGCAGTCTACAGGGTCCCATGACTGAAGCTTTCTTT. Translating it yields CASSLQGPMTEAFF.